What follows are 24 T cell receptor beta chains derived from one specimen sequenced in a study of blood T cell repertoires in COVID-19. Measured with immunoSEQ multiplex PCR; TCRdb has only the in-frame clones, and not every one. The data show some 90,000 clones, approximately 89% seen once. Sequenced: peripheral blood. The receptors were sampled from a man between 50 and 59 years old with acute or convalescent COVID-19.

This clone appeared a single time. The chain is built from TRBV24-1 and TRBJ2-3, with 9 nucleotides matching TRBD1. Germline loops: CDR1 KGHDR, CDR2 SFDVKD. The CDR3 is 15 residues long. Trimming at V came to 2 bases and at J to 3 bases, leaving 2 bases not matched to a gene. As DNA, the CDR3 is TGTGCCACCAGTGATTCCGGGACAGGGACAGATACGCAGTATTTT. It codes for CATSDSGTGTDTQYF.

The V and J genes are TRBV24-1 and TRBJ2-3, with 7 bases identical to TRBD1. Germline CDR1 KGHDR, CDR2 SFDVKD. The CDR3 is made up of 15 amino acids. With 5 bases clipped from V and 8 bases from J, the junction kept 12 bases outside the gene matches. The CDR3 DNA sequence: TGTGCCACCAGTGTAGGGGGCGTACGGGGAATTACGCAGTATTTT. This encodes CATSVGGVRGITQYF.

The chain is built from TRBV28 and TRBJ2-7; D is uncertain. V lost 2 bases and J lost 5, with 16 bases in between. Germline V gene sequence: CDR1 MDHEN, CDR2 SYDVKM. The CDR3 extends over 15 amino acids. The CDR3 sequence: CASSLNAPQEDEQYF. DNA of the CDR3: TGTGCCAGCAGTTTAAACGCTCCCCAAGAGGACGAGCAGTACTTC.

The V call is TRBV7-2, the J call TRBJ2-2, with 9 bases matching TRBD1. Germline assignment: CDR1 SGHTA and CDR2 FQGNSA. The ends lost 1 base at V and 5 bases at J; junction bases unmatched: 5. The CDR3 is 16 amino acids. CDR3 bases: TGTGCCAGCAGCTTAGTTGGGACAGGGAGTACCGGGGAGCTGTTTTTT. Protein product: CASSLVGTGSTGELFF.

This chain joins TRBV11-2 and TRBJ2-3; TRBD2 agrees at 11 bases. The germline V gene has CDR1 SGHAT and CDR2 FQNNGV. V lost 4 bases to trimming and J lost 5 bases; unmatched junction nucleotides: 5. The CDR3 runs 15 residues. The CDR3 sequence: CASSSTSGVGDTQYF. The CDR3 bases are TGTGCCAGCAGCTCGACTAGCGGGGTGGGAGATACGCAGTATTTT.

The chain has TRBV27 and TRBJ1-6; D possibly corresponds to TRBD1 (6 bases). Germline CDR1 reads MNHEY; CDR2 reads SMNVEV (reference sequence). This CDR3 has 14 amino acids. Trimming stripped 5 bases from V and 8 bases from J, with 13 bases between. The CDR3 DNA reads as TGTGCCAGCAGTCGGGACATCCAGTATTCACCCCTCCACTTT. This sequence encodes CASSRDIQYSPLHF.

This sequence joins TRBV28 and TRBJ2-1; D might be TRBD2 (5 bases). The CDR3 has 15 amino acids. Trimming took 1 base from V and 2 from J, leaving 9 bases between them. CDR1 and CDR2 from the germline V gene are MDHEN and SYDVKM. CDR3 region: CASSLLRATYNEQFF. CDR3 DNA sequence: TGTGCCAGCAGTTTATTGCGGGCAACCTACAATGAGCAGTTCTTC. Together with reference TRBV28 and TRBJ2-1, the CDR3 gives the full variable domain: DVKVTQSSRYLVKRTGEKVFLECVQDMDHENMFWYRQDPGLGLRLIYFSYDVKMKEKGDIPEGYSVSREKKERFSLILESASTNQTSMYLCASSLLRATYNEQFFGPGTRLTVL.

In nucleotides, the CDR3 is TGCGCCAGCAGCTTGGGACAGGGGGCCAATGAGCAGTTCTTC. It codes for CASSLGQGANEQFF. The chain uses TRBV5-1 and TRBJ2-1, with 10 bases that match TRBD1. The CDR3 spans 14 residues. Unmatched junction bases numbered 0, after V lost 0 bases and J lost 6 bases. Germline V lookup: CDR1 SGHRS, CDR2 YFSETQ. Drawing the rest from reference TRBV5-1 and TRBJ2-1, the complete variable domain is KAGVTQTPRYLIKTRGQQVTLSCSPISGHRSVSWYQQTPGQGLQFLFEYFSETQRNKGNFPGRFSGRQFSNSRSEMNVSTLELGDSALYLCASSLGQGANEQFFGPGTRLTVL.

The rearrangement joins TRBV7-2 to TRBJ1-1; D ambiguous. This CDR3 has 13 residues. V was shortened by 5 bases and J by 3 bases, with 10 bases between the two germline ends. The germline gives CDR1 SGHTA, CDR2 FQGNSA. The CDR3 loop is CASSQDTYTEAFF. The CDR3 DNA reads as TGTGCCAGCAGCCAAGACACTTACACTGAAGCTTTCTTT. The variable domain in full, completed from reference TRBV7-2 and TRBJ1-1, reads GAGVSQSPSNKVTEKGKDVELRCDPISGHTALYWYRQSLGQGLEFLIYFQGNSAPDKSGLPSDRFSAERTGGSVSTLTIQRTQQEDSAVYLCASSQDTYTEAFFGQGTRLTVV.

The chain is built from TRBV27 and TRBJ1-4; TRBD1 matches at 10 bases. V lost 6 bases, J lost 8 bases, and 6 bases stayed unmatched. The CDR3 sequence is 14 residues long. Germline loops: CDR1 MNHEY, CDR2 SMNVEV (reference sequence). DNA for the CDR3: TGTGCCAGCAGGAGACAGGGGGCAGGGGAAAAACTGTTTTTT. It encodes CASRRQGAGEKLFF.

This chain links TRBV6-5 with TRBJ2-1; D is perhaps TRBD1 (5 bases). CDR1 and CDR2 from the germline V gene are MNHEY and SVGAGI. The germline V and J ends were trimmed by 7 bases and 4 bases, with 14 bases remaining between them. This CDR3 is 14 amino acids long. This chain's CDR3 is CASILRVSYNEQFF. In DNA, the CDR3 is TGTGCCAGCATCCTCAGGGTATCGTACAATGAGCAGTTCTTC.

The chain combines TRBV19 with TRBJ1-2, with 8 bases lining up with TRBD1. V gave up 5 bases and J gave up 5 bases; unmatched junction bases: 13. Germline V gene sequence: CDR1 LNHDA, CDR2 SQIVND (reference sequence). This CDR3 has 16 amino acids. CDR3 loop: CASSGLGQGGMYGYTF. For the CDR3, the DNA is TGTGCCAGTAGTGGCCTCGGACAGGGTGGCATGTATGGCTACACCTTC. Full variable domain (rest looked up from reference TRBV19 and TRBJ1-2): DGGITQSPKYLFRKEGQNVTLSCEQNLNHDAMYWYRQDPGQGLRLIYYSQIVNDFQKGDIAEGYSVSREKKESFPLTVTSAQKNPTAFYLCASSGLGQGGMYGYTFGSGTRLTVV.

The V and J genes are TRBV7-8 and TRBJ2-7, with D perhaps TRBD1 (5 bases). The CDR3 totals 14 residues. The V and J ends lost 5 bases and 6 bases respectively, with 17 bases between them. Germline V lookup: CDR1 SGHVS, CDR2 FQNEAQ. The CDR3 spells CASSPGQAVSEQYV. CDR3 nucleotide sequence: TGTGCCAGCAGCCCCGGACAAGCAGTATCCGAGCAGTACGTC.

This chain connects TRBV28 to TRBJ1-6; 7 bases agree with TRBD1. V lost 7 bases and J lost 0; bases outside the gene matches: 3. Per the germline V gene, CDR1 is MDHEN and CDR2 is SYDVKM. The CDR3 is made up of 15 amino acids. CDR3 sequence: CASKSGGSYNSPLHF. The CDR3 DNA is TGTGCCAGCAAGTCAGGGGGCTCCTATAATTCACCCCTCCACTTT.

V gene TRBV9 combines with J gene TRBJ2-3, with a possible D match to TRBD2 (6 bases). CDR1 and CDR2 from the germline V gene are SGDLS and YYNGEE. This CDR3 region has 16 residues. V shed 4 bases and J shed 3 bases, with 18 bases lying between them. The CDR3 nucleotides are TGTGCCAGCAGCCCCCGAACGGGAGTAGGTACAGATACGCAGTATTTT. As protein: CASSPRTGVGTDTQYF.

The J gene is TRBJ2-3, the V gene TRBV4-2; 8 nucleotides agree with TRBD2. J gave up 3 bases and V 3 bases, and 17 bases lay outside the gene matches. CDR1 and CDR2 from the germline V gene are LGHNA and YNFKEQ. This CDR3 comprises 19 residues. The CDR3 nucleotides read TGTGCCAGCAGCCAGGCTATCTACGGGGGGGCCAAGAATACAGATACGCAGTATTTT. Protein: CASSQAIYGGAKNTDTQYF.

The chain has TRBV19 and TRBJ1-1; D is perhaps TRBD1 (6 bases). CDR3 length equals 14 residues. Germline lookup yields CDR1 LNHDA and CDR2 SQIVND (reference sequence). Trimming pared 6 bases from V and 0 bases from J, leaving 11 bases between. The CDR3 reads CASSLRGLNTEAFF. CDR3 coding DNA: TGTGCCAGTAGCTTAAGGGGGTTGAACACTGAAGCTTTCTTT.

For the CDR3, the DNA is TGTGCCAGCAGCCAACCGGGGGGGGGTTGGGAGACCCAGTACTTC. Protein sequence: CASSQPGGGWETQYF. The chain uses TRBV3-1 (or the pseudogene TRBV3-2) and TRBJ2-5; 8 bases align to TRBD2. Germline V gives CDR1 LGHDT, CDR2 YNNKEL (reference sequence). Trimming cost V 2 bases and J 5 bases; bases outside gene matches: 7. The CDR3 loop spans 15 amino acids.

The chain has TRBV6-5 and TRBJ2-3; the D gene is possibly TRBD1 (6 bases). There are 14 residues in the CDR3. The germline V and J ends were trimmed by 7 bases and 0 bases, with 11 bases remaining between them. Germline CDR1 MNHEY, CDR2 SVGAGI. The CDR3 DNA sequence: TGTGCCAGCAAACGGGACACTAGCACAGATACGCAGTATTTT. It specifies CASKRDTSTDTQYF.

The gene calls are TRBV27 and TRBJ2-2; D ambiguous. The V gene's germline CDR1 is MNHEY and CDR2 SMNVEV (reference sequence). The CDR3 has 12 residues. Trimming took 6 bases from V and 6 from J, leaving 8 bases between them. The CDR3 bases are TGTGCCAGCAGCTTCTCCCCCGGGGAGCTGTTTTTT. Translation gives CASSFSPGELFF.

The chain combines TRBV12-5 with TRBJ2-3; 8 positions match TRBD2. CDR1 is LGHNT and CDR2 is FRNRAP in the germline V gene. V shed 5 bases, J shed 0 bases, and the junction held 4 bases outside the gene matches. The CDR3 length is 15 residues. DNA for the CDR3: TGTGCTAGTGGTCGCGGGGGGCGGAGCACAGATACGCAGTATTTT. It encodes CASGRGGRSTDTQYF.

The V and J genes are TRBV7-9 and TRBJ1-1; 8 positions agree with TRBD1. This CDR3 has 14 residues. Trimming removed 7 bases from V and 5 bases from J; junction bases left unmatched: 9. Germline CDR1 is SEHNR and CDR2 is FQNEAQ (reference sequence). The CDR3: CASTLGQDETEAFF. The CDR3 nucleotides are TGTGCCAGCACCCTGGGACAGGATGAAACTGAAGCTTTCTTT.

The chain recombines TRBV24-1 with TRBJ2-2; TRBD1 matches 8 bases. Germline CDR1 is KGHDR and CDR2 is SFDVKD. J lost 2 bases, V lost 3 bases, and 4 bases had no gene match. This CDR3 is 16 amino acids long. In DNA, the CDR3 is TGTGCCACCAGTGATGGGACAGGAACAAACACCGGGGAGCTGTTTTTT. Its translation is CATSDGTGTNTGELFF.

The gene calls are TRBV28 and TRBJ1-1; possible D gene TRBD1, 5 bases. Trimming stripped 7 bases from V and 5 bases from J, with 17 bases between. The germline V gene has CDR1 MDHEN and CDR2 SYDVKM. The CDR3 covers 14 residues. CDR3 nucleotides: TGTGCCAGCAATCAACTATACCAGGGAACTGAAGCTTTCTTT. It encodes CASNQLYQGTEAFF.